The 26 T cell receptor beta chains given below trace back to one sample, sequenced in a study of response to subunit inactivated influenza vaccine. TCRdb reanalysed the RT-PCR reads using MiXCR and keeps one entry per CDR3 protein. The table lists fewer than 350,000 distinct CDR3 sequences, 21% of them singletons, with roughly 10% in the top ten. The sequenced sample was PBMCs from blood, obtained 21 months after vaccination. These receptors were obtained from a man aged 50 to 69 who received an inactivated influenza vaccine.

The chain recombines TRBV27 with TRBJ2-1; no clear D gene. This CDR3 comprises 15 residues. CDR1 MNHEY and CDR2 SMNVEV come from the germline V gene (reference sequence). Trimming shortened V by 0 bases and J by 8 bases, and 14 bases separated the two germline ends. CDR3 region: CASSLSLGPTHEQFF. The CDR3 DNA follows: TGTGCCAGCAGTTTATCCCTCGGACCCACCCATGAGCAGTTCTTC.

This clonotype has a handful of counts. The chain joins TRBV29-1 to TRBJ1-1; D gene uncertain. Looked up from germline, CDR1 is SQVTM and CDR2 is ANQGSEA. Trimming took off 6 bases at V and 0 bases at J, with 8 bases between the two ends. The CDR3 sequence is 12 residues long. The CDR3: CSVAGVNTEAFF. Written as DNA, the CDR3 is TGCAGCGTAGCTGGAGTGAACACTGAAGCTTTCTTT. The variable domain in full, with the rest retrieved from reference TRBV29-1 and TRBJ1-1, is SAVISQKPSRDICQRGTSLTIQCQVDSQVTMMFWYRQQPGQSLTLIATANQGSEATYESGFVIDKFPISRPNLTFSTLTVSNMSPEDSSIYLCSVAGVNTEAFFGQGTRLTVV.

This clonotype was counted a few times. The V call is TRBV14, the J call TRBJ1-1; D is uncertain. Trimming removed 7 bases at V and 4 bases at J, with 13 bases between. This CDR3 region has 13 residues. From germline, CDR1 is SGHDN and CDR2 FVKESK. DNA for the CDR3: TGTGCCAGCACCCTTTCGCCGGGCACTGAAGCTTTCTTT. It codes for CASTLSPGTEAFF.

This clonotype was counted between two and nine times. V gene TRBV6-5 combines with J gene TRBJ2-4; no definite D call. The germline V gene encodes CDR1 MNHEY and CDR2 SVGAGI. V lost 0 bases and J lost 3, with 9 bases in between. The CDR3 totals 15 residues. This CDR3 reads CASSYSRIVKNIQYF. The CDR3 nucleotides read TGTGCCAGCAGTTACTCGAGGATAGTCAAAAACATTCAGTACTTC.

This chain uses TRBV5-5 with TRBJ1-5; possible D gene TRBD1, 6 bases. V was cut by 1 base and J by 6 bases, with 11 bases left in between. The CDR3 extends over 14 amino acids. Looked up from germline, CDR1 is SGHKS and CDR2 is YYEKEE (reference sequence). The CDR3 here is CASSLMGGTQPQHF. The CDR3 nucleotides read TGTGCCAGCAGCTTGATGGGGGGCACTCAGCCCCAGCATTTT.

The chain employs TRBV20-1 and TRBJ2-2, with D possibly matching TRBD2 (5 bases). V dropped 0 bases and J dropped 0 bases, with 11 bases sitting between them. Germline lookup yields CDR1 DFQATT and CDR2 SNEGSKA (reference sequence). This CDR3 comprises 16 residues. This CDR3 is CSARDLGVTNTGELFF. The CDR3 nucleotides are TGCAGTGCTAGAGATCTCGGGGTTACGAACACCGGGGAGCTGTTTTTT.

The CDR3 loop reads CASSRGQSVETQYF. CDR3 sequence (DNA): TGCGCCAGCAGCAGGGGACAGTCGGTAGAGACCCAGTACTTC. The chain employs TRBV5-1 and TRBJ2-5, with TRBD1 matching over 7 bases. With V trimmed by 4 bases and J by 4 bases, 7 bases remained unmatched. CDR3 length: 14 amino acids. The germline V gene encodes CDR1 SGHRS and CDR2 YFSETQ.

This clonotype was detected only a few times. The rearrangement links TRBV4-1 to TRBJ1-2; D uncertain. Germline CDR1 reads MGHRA; CDR2 reads YSYEKL. This CDR3 has 15 amino acids. The V end was cut by 1 base, the J end by 4 bases, with 13 bases between. The CDR3, as DNA: TGCGCCAGCAGCCAAGCTACGTTGGTACTCTATGGCTACACCTTC. Encoded protein: CASSQATLVLYGYTF.

There are many counts of this clonotype. The V and J genes are TRBV2 and TRBJ1-1, with D perhaps TRBD1 (5 bases). V dropped 4 bases and J dropped 4 bases, with 7 bases sitting between them. The CDR3 totals 12 residues. CDR1 and CDR2 (germline): SNHLY, FYNNEI. Here the CDR3 reads CASSAGSTEAFF. Written as DNA, the CDR3 is TGTGCCAGCAGTGCAGGGAGCACTGAAGCTTTCTTT.

Only a few counts were recorded for this clonotype. This chain uses TRBV20-1 with TRBJ1-6; D gene unclear. V lost 3 bases, J lost 7 bases, and 10 bases lay in between. Germline values: CDR1 DFQATT, CDR2 SNEGSKA (reference sequence). This CDR3 spans 13 amino acids. This CDR3 is CSASLSENSPLHF. The CDR3 bases are TGCAGTGCTAGTTTATCAGAGAATTCACCCCTCCACTTT.

This clonotype was counted at least ten times. This rearrangement joins TRBV4-1 to TRBJ1-1; D remains ambiguous. V was shortened by 0 bases and J by 2 bases, with 16 bases between the two germline ends. The CDR3 is made up of 17 amino acids. CDR1 MGHRA and CDR2 YSYEKL come from the germline V gene. The CDR3 is CASSQDLAYSSNTEAFF. CDR3 nucleotides: TGCGCCAGCAGCCAAGACTTGGCGTACAGCTCCAACACTGAAGCTTTCTTT.

This chain joins TRBV10-3 and TRBJ1-6, with D possibly matching TRBD1 (5 bases). V was clipped by 0 bases and J by 9 bases, with 9 bases between them. The CDR3 is 14 residues long. Germline values: CDR1 ENHRY, CDR2 SYGVKD. The CDR3 DNA sequence: TGTGCCATCAGTGAGTCGCAGGGTGGTTCACCCCTCCACTTT. This encodes CAISESQGGSPLHF.

The chain carries TRBV20-1 and TRBJ2-7, with D tentatively TRBD1 or TRBD2 (5 bases each). CDR1 and CDR2 (germline): DFQATT, SNEGSKA (reference sequence). V was trimmed by 3 bases and J by 3 bases, leaving 6 bases between them. The CDR3 length is 11 residues. CDR3 DNA sequence: TGCAGTGCTAGGGGGGTCTACGAGCAGTACTTC. Translating it yields CSARGVYEQYF.

This clonotype was counted many times. The genes are TRBV11-2 and TRBJ2-3; weak D call: TRBD2 (5 bases). CDR1 SGHAT and CDR2 FQNNGV come from the germline V gene. V was trimmed by 3 bases and J by 0 bases, leaving 10 bases between them. The CDR3 length is 15 residues. CDR3 coding DNA: TGTGCCAGCAGCTTCGCGGGCAGAAGCACAGATACGCAGTATTTT. It codes for CASSFAGRSTDTQYF.

The chain has TRBV7-9 and TRBJ1-2; 7 bases are shared with TRBD1. The CDR3 spans 12 residues. Germline trimming cut 6 bases from V and 8 bases from J; bases unmatched to any gene: 6. The germline V gene has CDR1 SEHNR and CDR2 FQNEAQ (reference sequence). Here the CDR3 reads CASSSQGGGYTF. The CDR3 bases are TGTGCCAGCAGTTCCCAGGGGGGAGGCTACACCTTC.

This clonotype showed up just a few times. As DNA, the CDR3 is TGTGCCAGCAGCTTAGATGGGGGACTAGCGGGAGGTAGCTCCTACAATGAGCAGTTCTTC. Translation gives CASSLDGGLAGGSSYNEQFF. The genes are TRBV11-3 and TRBJ2-1, with 15 bases fitting TRBD2. Germline-derived CDR1 and CDR2 are SGHNT and YENEEA. V lost 0 bases to trimming and J lost 0 bases; unmatched junction nucleotides: 6. The CDR3 is made up of 20 amino acids.

V and J are TRBV16 and TRBJ1-1; TRBD1 might be the D (6 bases). The V and J ends lost 0 bases and 3 bases respectively, with 11 bases between them. The CDR3 runs to 15 residues. Germline V CDR1 and CDR2: KGHSY, FQNENV. The CDR3 sequence is CASSQSRGAHTEAFF. CDR3 sequence (DNA): TGTGCCAGCAGCCAATCACGGGGGGCGCACACTGAAGCTTTCTTT.

V is TRBV15 and J is TRBJ2-7, with TRBD1 matching 11 bases. Germline loops: CDR1 LNHNV, CDR2 YYDKDF (reference sequence). With 5 bases clipped from V and 2 bases from J, the junction kept 8 bases outside the gene matches. This CDR3 contains 16 residues. The CDR3 DNA follows: TGTGCCACCAGCTCCCGGGACAGGGGGATAACCTACGAGCAGTACTTC. It specifies CATSSRDRGITYEQYF.

This clonotype has more than one count but fewer than ten. This chain uses TRBV25-1 with TRBJ1-2; maybe TRBD1 (6 bases). V lost 3 bases and J 4 bases, leaving 12 bases between the germline ends. Germline V gene lookup returns CDR1 MGHDK and CDR2 SYGVNS. There are 14 residues in the CDR3. In DNA, the CDR3 is TGTGCCAGCAGTGAGTCAGGGGATAGCTATGGCTACACCTTC. Encoded protein: CASSESGDSYGYTF.

V is TRBV6-5 and J is TRBJ2-1; D is uncertain. In germline, CDR1 is MNHEY, CDR2 SVGAGI. Trimming cost V 1 base and J 5 bases, with 9 bases left between them. This CDR3 region has 14 residues. The CDR3 loop is CASSYFGTHNEQFF. The CDR3 coding sequence is TGTGCCAGCAGTTACTTCGGAACCCACAATGAGCAGTTCTTC.

The genes are TRBV7-3 and TRBJ2-1, with D hard to call. Germline V lookup: CDR1 SGHTA, CDR2 FQGTGA. V lost 2 bases and J lost 8, with 10 bases in between. This CDR3 region has 13 residues. The CDR3: CASSLGPSDEQFF. The CDR3 DNA sequence: TGTGCCAGCAGCTTAGGACCGTCGGATGAGCAGTTCTTC.

The chain is built from TRBV25-1 and TRBJ1-2; D perhaps matches TRBD1 (5 bases). Germline V CDR1 and CDR2: MGHDK, SYGVNS. V lost 7 bases and J lost 8, with 14 bases in between. The CDR3 sequence is 12 residues long. CDR3 coding DNA: TGTGCCAGCAAGGGAGGGGCGCCAGGCTACACCTTC. Protein product: CASKGGAPGYTF.

This clonotype has a handful of counts. The chain joins TRBV12-3 or TRBV12-4 to TRBJ2-7, with 8 bases lining up with TRBD1. The CDR3 consists of 14 residues. The V and J ends lost 3 bases and 3 bases, in that order; junction bases with no gene match: 4. The CDR3 DNA reads as TGTGCCAGCAGTTTTCAACAGGGGGTCTACGAGCAGTACTTC. The encoded protein is CASSFQQGVYEQYF.

This clonotype was picked up a small number of times. This sequence joins TRBV11-3 and TRBJ2-1; D gene uncertain. The V and J ends lost 0 bases and 2 bases respectively, with 8 bases between them. The CDR3 has 15 amino acids. Germline loops: CDR1 SGHNT, CDR2 YENEEA. CDR3 nucleotides: TGTGCCAGCAGCTTAGAAGGAAACCCCTACAATGAGCAGTTCTTC. Encoded protein: CASSLEGNPYNEQFF.

The chain couples TRBV18 to TRBJ2-1, with unresolved D. This CDR3 contains 17 residues. The germline V gene encodes CDR1 KGHSH and CDR2 LQKENI. Trimming shortened V by 5 bases and J by 0 bases, and 17 bases separated the two germline ends. CDR3 sequence: CASSRVMGGSSYNEQFF. The CDR3 DNA reads as TGTGCCAGCTCAAGGGTCATGGGCGGAAGCTCCTACAATGAGCAGTTCTTC.

This chain connects TRBV29-1 to TRBJ2-1, with 9 bases matching TRBD1. Germline CDR1 SQVTM, CDR2 ANQGSEA. J lost 7 bases, V lost 7 bases, and 8 bases had no gene match. The CDR3 contains 13 residues. CDR3 sequence (DNA): TGCAGCGGCACCGGGACAGGGTATAATGAGCAGTTCTTC. This translates into CSGTGTGYNEQFF.